The 5 T cell receptor beta chains below come from one sample, sequenced in a study of cytomegalovirus exposure and HLA in healthy donors. Assay used: immunoSEQ multiplex PCR; TCRdb lists only in-frame clones, some missing. The sample consists of hundreds of thousands of clones, approximately 88% of them appearing once. Source material: PBMCs. These receptors were obtained from a woman aged 25 to 39 in good health and CMV-seropositive.

This chain joins TRBV27 and TRBJ2-7; the match to TRBD1 covers 8 bases. Germline V CDR1 and CDR2: MNHEY, SMNVEV (reference sequence). The junction had 3 bases not matched to a gene; V was cut back by 6 bases and J by 5 bases. The CDR3 consists of 12 residues. The CDR3 region has the DNA TGTGCCAGCAGGACAGGGGCCCACGAGCAGTACTTC. It codes for CASRTGAHEQYF.

The V and J genes are TRBV2 and TRBJ2-7; D possibly corresponds to TRBD1 (6 bases). This CDR3 spans 19 amino acids. In germline, CDR1 is SNHLY, CDR2 FYNNEI. Deletions cut 6 bases from V and 2 bases from J, with 29 bases between. CDR3 coding DNA: TGTGCCAGCAGGTTACTAAATAGCCCAACCGGGACAACAACCTACGAGCAGTACTTC. Amino acids: CASRLLNSPTGTTTYEQYF.

The V gene is TRBV9, the J gene TRBJ2-1, with 11 bases lining up with TRBD1. With 5 bases clipped from V and 8 bases from J, the junction kept 18 bases outside the gene matches. The CDR3 extends over 18 amino acids. Germline-derived CDR1 and CDR2 are SGDLS and YYNGEE. CDR3 sequence reads: CASSLVRSGTGGMDEQFF. CDR3 nucleotides: TGTGCCAGCAGTTTAGTAAGGTCCGGGACAGGGGGGATGGATGAGCAGTTCTTC.

The chain has TRBV2 and TRBJ2-7; a weak D match, TRBD1 (5 bases). V lost 5 bases, J lost 1 base, and 9 bases lay in between. This CDR3 has 13 residues. CDR1 is SNHLY, CDR2 FYNNEI, per germline. CDR3 protein: CASSPRTSYEQYF. The DNA for the CDR3 is TGTGCCAGCAGTCCCCGGACATCCTACGAGCAGTACTTC. The variable domain in full, with the rest retrieved from reference TRBV2 and TRBJ2-7, is EPEVTQTPSHQVTQMGQEVILRCVPISNHLYFYWYRQILGQKVEFLVSFYNNEISEKSEIFDDQFSVERPDGSNFTLKIRSTKLEDSAMYFCASSPRTSYEQYFGPGTRLTVT.

The chain couples TRBV5-6 to TRBJ2-3; D gene unclear. V lost 4 bases and J 4 bases, leaving 16 bases between the germline ends. CDR1 and CDR2 from the germline V gene are SGHDT and YYEEEE. The CDR3 loop spans 15 amino acids. The CDR3 region is CASSLDRSQSDTQYF. The CDR3 DNA reads TGTGCCAGCAGCCTAGATCGTTCGCAGTCAGATACGCAGTATTTT.